The 10 T cell receptor beta chains below were found in one sample sequenced in a study of monozygotic twins with inflammatory bowel disease. For each CDR3 protein, TCRdb gives one entry from its re-call of the 5' RACE reads, without DNA. Its clone listing holds about 440,000 distinct CDR3 sequences. The sample was blood. The receptors come from a human donor with ulcerative colitis or Crohn's disease, or a healthy co-twin of an affected twin (not recorded which).

This sequence joins TRBV12-3 or TRBV12-4 and TRBJ1-1. This CDR3 region has 15 residues. The CDR3 spells CASSFGGQRNTEAFF.

CDR3 in amino acids: CASSPRQMTNTEAFF. V gene TRBV3-1 combines with J gene TRBJ1-1. The CDR3 runs to 15 residues. Looked up from germline, CDR1 is LGHDT and CDR2 is YNNKEL (reference sequence).

The chain couples TRBV3-1 to TRBJ1-3. CDR1 is LGHDT, CDR2 YNNKEL, per germline (reference sequence). The CDR3 consists of 13 residues. The CDR3 region is CASSQALGNTIYF.

This chain connects TRBV20-1 to TRBJ2-7; absent DNA, TCRdb's TRBD2 call cannot be checked. Germline CDR1 reads DFQATT; CDR2 reads SNEGSKA (reference sequence). The CDR3 is 14 amino acids. This chain's CDR3 is CSAPRGDFSYEQYF.

V usage is TRBV7-2 and J usage is TRBJ2-1; the TCRdb call, TRBD1, lacks DNA for checking. The germline gives CDR1 SGHTA, CDR2 FQGNSA. The CDR3 runs 12 residues. The CDR3 here is CASIQGRNEQFF.

This rearrangement joins TRBV11-1 to TRBJ2-3; TCRdb's assignment of TRBD2 cannot be checked, as there is no DNA. Germline V gene data show CDR1 as SGHAT and CDR2 as FQDESV (reference sequence). This CDR3 is 18 amino acids long. CDR3 loop: CASSTTSGSFLGTDTQYF.

The chain has TRBV20-1 and TRBJ2-5. CDR3 size: 13 residues. Germline CDR1 reads DFQATT; CDR2 reads SNEGSKA (reference sequence). The CDR3 sequence: CSALPFLKETQYF.

This chain uses TRBV11-1 with TRBJ2-2. The CDR3 extends over 16 amino acids. Per the germline V gene, CDR1 is SGHAT and CDR2 is FQDESV (reference sequence). This CDR3 is CASSPPRGRDTGELFF.

The CDR3 protein is CSASGTGDQPQHF. This chain links TRBV20-1 with TRBJ1-5; TCRdb lists TRBD1, though no DNA is available to test this call. Germline V gene sequence: CDR1 DFQATT, CDR2 SNEGSKA (reference sequence). The CDR3 is made up of 13 amino acids.

The rearrangement uses TRBV5-1 and TRBJ1-6. CDR1 and CDR2 (germline): SGHRS, YFSETQ. This CDR3 has 15 residues. This chain's CDR3 is CASSLEGSGMTPLHF.